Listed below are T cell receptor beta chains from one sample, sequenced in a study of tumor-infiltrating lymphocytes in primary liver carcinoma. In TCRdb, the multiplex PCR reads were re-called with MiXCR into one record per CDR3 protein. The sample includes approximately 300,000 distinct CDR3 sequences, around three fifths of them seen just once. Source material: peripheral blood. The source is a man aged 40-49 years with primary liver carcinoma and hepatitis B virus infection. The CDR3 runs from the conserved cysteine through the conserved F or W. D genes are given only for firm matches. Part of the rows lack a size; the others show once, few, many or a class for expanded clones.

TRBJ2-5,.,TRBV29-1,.,TGCAGCGTACTGATGGGGGGGGCTCAAGAGACCCAGTACTTC,CSVLMGGAQETQYF
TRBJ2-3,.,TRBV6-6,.,TGTGCCAGCAGTTACGAGGCAGATACGCAGTATTTT,CASSYEADTQYF
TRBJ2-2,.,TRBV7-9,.,TGTGCCAGCAGTCAAGGGGGGACACTGAACACCGGGGAGCTGTTTTTT,CASSQGGTLNTGELFF
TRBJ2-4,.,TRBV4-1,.,TGCGCTAGCAGCCAAGAAGGAGCGGGAGCCAAAAACATTCAGTACTTC,CASSQEGAGAKNIQYF
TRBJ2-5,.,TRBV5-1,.,TGCGCCGGCAGCGAACAAGAGACCCAGTACTTC,CAGSEQETQYF
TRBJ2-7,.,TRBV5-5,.,TGTGCCAGCATGGGGCCGGGCGAGCAGTACTTC,CASMGPGEQYF
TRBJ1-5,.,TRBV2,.,TGTGCCAGCAGTGAAGGGCTCCGCGATCAGCCCCAGCATTTT,CASSEGLRDQPQHF
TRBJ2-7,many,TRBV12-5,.,TGTGCTAGTGGTTTGGTAGAACGACCCACCAGCGAGCAGTACTTC,CASGLVERPTSEQYF
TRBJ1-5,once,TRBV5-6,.,TGTGTCAGCAGCTTGGCTGGCAGGGCTCAGCCCCAGCATTTT,CVSSLAGRAQPQHF
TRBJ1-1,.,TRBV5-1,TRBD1,TGCGCCAGCAGCTGCAGGACAGGGCGGGCTGAAGCTTTCTTT,CASSCRTGRAEAFF
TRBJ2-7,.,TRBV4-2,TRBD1,TGTGCCAACAGCCAGAGACAGGGGTCCTACGAGCAGTACTTC,CANSQRQGSYEQYF
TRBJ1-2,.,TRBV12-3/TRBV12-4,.,TGTATCAGCAGTTTGAAAGAAGACTATGGCTACACCTTC,CISSLKEDYGYTF
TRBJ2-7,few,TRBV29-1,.,TGCAGCGCCATGACATCTGGGACCACTCCCTACGAGCAGTACTTC,CSAMTSGTTPYEQYF
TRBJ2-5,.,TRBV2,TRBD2,TGTGCCAGCAGTGAGTCTAGCGGGAGTTTAGAGGCCCAGTACTTC,CASSESSGSLEAQYF
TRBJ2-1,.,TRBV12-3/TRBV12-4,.,TGTGCTGGCAGTTTATCCATTTACGGCAATGAGCAGTTCTTC,CAGSLSIYGNEQFF
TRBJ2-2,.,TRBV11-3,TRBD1,TGTGGCAGCAGCTATGGCAGGGGGAACACCGGGGAGCAGTTTTTT,CGSSYGRGNTGEQFF
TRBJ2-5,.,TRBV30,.,TGTGCCTGGAGTGTAAAGGGGGGAGAGACCCAGTACTTC,CAWSVKGGETQYF
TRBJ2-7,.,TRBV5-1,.,TGCGCCAGCAGCCAACCGGGACTGATCTACGAGCAGTACTTC,CASSQPGLIYEQYF
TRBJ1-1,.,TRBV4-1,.,TGCGCCAGCAGCCTCGGGACGGGGGCCCTGGACACTGGAGCTTTCTTT,CASSLGTGALDTGAFF
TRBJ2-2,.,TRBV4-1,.,TGCGCCAGCAGCCAATCTCGAGGGGCGAACACCGGGGAGCTGTCTTTT,CASSQSRGANTGELSF
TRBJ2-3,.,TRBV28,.,TGTGCCAGCAGTTTACTACTTAGGGATCCGCAGTATTTT,CASSLLLRDPQYF
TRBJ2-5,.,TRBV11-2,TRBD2,TGTGCCTGCAGCCCCGGGCCAGCGGGAGAGACGCAGTACTTC,CACSPGPAGETQYF
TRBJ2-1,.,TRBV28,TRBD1,TGTGCCAGCAGTCCCCGGGACAGTGTAAATGGGCAGTTCTTC,CASSPRDSVNGQFF
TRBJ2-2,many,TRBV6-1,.,TGTGCCAGCAGGGGCACCGGGGAGCTGTTTTTT,CASRGTGELFF
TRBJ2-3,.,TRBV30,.,TGTGCCTGGAGTCTACGATCGGGACTCTCTAGCATAGATACGCAGTGTTTT,CAWSLRSGLSSIDTQCF
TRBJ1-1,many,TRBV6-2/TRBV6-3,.,TGTGCCAGCAGTTACTCACCTTACAGGGTGGGGACTGAAGCTTTCTTT,CASSYSPYRVGTEAFF
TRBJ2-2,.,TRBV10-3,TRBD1,TGTGCCATCAGTGAGTCGCTTATCGCCAGGGGGCGGACCGGGGAGCTGTTTTTT,CAISESLIARGRTGELFF
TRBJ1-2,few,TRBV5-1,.,TGCGCCAGCAGCCTGATCGGGGAAAGGCGAGGAAGTAACTATGGCTACACCTTC,CASSLIGERRGSNYGYTF
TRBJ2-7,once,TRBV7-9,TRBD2,TGTGCCAACAGCTTAACCGGGACTAGATCAGACGAGCAGTACTTC,CANSLTGTRSDEQYF
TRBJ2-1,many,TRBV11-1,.,TGTGCCAGCAGTAGCGGAATCGCAGGCAATGAGCAGTTCTTC,CASSSGIAGNEQFF
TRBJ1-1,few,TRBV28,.,TGTGCCAGCAGTCGCTCTTATGGTGGCGAACAAGCTTTCTTT,CASSRSYGGEQAFF
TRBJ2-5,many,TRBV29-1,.,TGCAGCGTGGAGGGGGGGACGAAAGAGACCCAGTACTTC,CSVEGGTKETQYF
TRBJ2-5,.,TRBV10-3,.,TGTGCCATCAGTGAGGGTACTGGGGGAAGGAGAGAGACCCAGTACTTC,CAISEGTGGRRETQYF
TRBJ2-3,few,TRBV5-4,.,TGTGCCAGCCGGGGCGGTTGGCCAGATACGCAGTATTTT,CASRGGWPDTQYF
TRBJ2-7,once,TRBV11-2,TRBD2,TGTGCCAGTAGCCAATGGGCGGGAGGGCACCACGAGCAGTACTTC,CASSQWAGGHHEQYF
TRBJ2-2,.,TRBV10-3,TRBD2,TGTGCCGCGGGAGGAGCCGGTGGGGAGCTGTTTTTT,CAAGGAGGELFF
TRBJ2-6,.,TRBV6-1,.,TGTGCCAGCAGTGTTGGAATGCAATGGGGGAGACCGCTCTCTGGGGCCAACGTCCTGACTTTC,CASSVGMQWGRPLSGANVLTF
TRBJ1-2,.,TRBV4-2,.,TGTGCCAGCAGCCAATCCGGGGGGGGAGGCGGTTACACCTTC,CASSQSGGGGGYTF
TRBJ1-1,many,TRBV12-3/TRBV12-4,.,TGTGCCAGCAGTTTAGGGGTTGTCACTGAAGCTTTCTTT,CASSLGVVTEAFF
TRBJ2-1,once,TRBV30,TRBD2,TGCGCCTGGAGTGAGACTAGCGGGGGAAATGAGCACTTCTTC,CAWSETSGGNEHFF
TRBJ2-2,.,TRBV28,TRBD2,TGTGTCAGCAGTTTTCGGACTAGCGGGCCGAACCGGGAGCTGTTTTTT,CVSSFRTSGPNRELFF
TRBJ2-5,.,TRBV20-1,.,TGCAGTGCCAGGAGAGACGAGACCCAGTACTTC,CSARRDETQYF
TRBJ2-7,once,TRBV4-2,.,TGTGCCAACAGCCAAGATAGGACCTCCTATGAGCAGTACTTC,CANSQDRTSYEQYF
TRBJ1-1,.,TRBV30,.,TGTGCCTGGAGGGGGATCGGACAGCCGAACACTGAAGCTTTCTTT,CAWRGIGQPNTEAFF
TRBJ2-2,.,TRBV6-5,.,TGTGCCAGCACCGGAGAGGGCCTGGGGGAGCTATTTTTT,CASTGEGLGELFF
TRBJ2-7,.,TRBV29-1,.,TGTAGCTTTGTGGACGCACCCGGCGAGCAGTACTTC,CSFVDAPGEQYF
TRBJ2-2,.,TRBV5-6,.,TGTGCCAGCACCCCACTGGGTCCGAACACCGCGGAGCTGTTTTTT,CASTPLGPNTAELFF
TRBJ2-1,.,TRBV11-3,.,TGTGCCAGCAGCTTAGGACTAGTGGGGCGCAATGAGCAGTTCTTC,CASSLGLVGRNEQFF
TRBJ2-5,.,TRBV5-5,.,TGTGCCAGCAGCTTGGCTGCCTTACTAGAGACCCAGTACTTC,CASSLAALLETQYF
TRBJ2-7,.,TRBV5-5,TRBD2,TGTGCCAGCAGCTTAAGATTCGAACTAGCGAGCTACGAGCCGTACTTC,CASSLRFELASYEPYF
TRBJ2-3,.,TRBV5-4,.,TGTGCCAGCAGTCCAATTACCTCCCCAGATACGCAGTATTTT,CASSPITSPDTQYF